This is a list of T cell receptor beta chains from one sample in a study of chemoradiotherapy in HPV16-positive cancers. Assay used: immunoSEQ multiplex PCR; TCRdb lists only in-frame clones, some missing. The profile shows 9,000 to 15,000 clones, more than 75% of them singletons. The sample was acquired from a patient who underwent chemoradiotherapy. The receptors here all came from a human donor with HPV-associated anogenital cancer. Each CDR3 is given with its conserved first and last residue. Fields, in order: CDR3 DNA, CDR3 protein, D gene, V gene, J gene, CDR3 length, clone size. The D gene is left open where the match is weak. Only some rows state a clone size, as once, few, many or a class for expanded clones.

CDR3 DNA: TGTGCCAGCAGCCGGACAGGGGGGATTAGCTACACCTTC; CDR3 protein: CASSRTGGISYTF; D gene: TRBD1; V gene: TRBV7-3; J gene: TRBJ1-2; CDR3 length: 13; clone size: few
CDR3 DNA: TGTGCCAGCAGCTTGGGTGGCGGTGGGACAGGGAGGGGTGGGGCCAACGTCCTGACTTTC; CDR3 protein: CASSLGGGGTGRGGANVLTF; D gene: TRBD1; V gene: TRBV5-4; J gene: TRBJ2-6; CDR3 length: 20; clone size: NA
CDR3 DNA: TGTGCCAGCTCACCATTCGGAACGGACTCCTACGAGCAGTACTTC; CDR3 protein: CASSPFGTDSYEQYF; D gene: NA; V gene: TRBV18; J gene: TRBJ2-7; CDR3 length: 15; clone size: NA
CDR3 DNA: TGTGCCAGCAGCCCTAGGACAAACATGAACACTGAAGCTTTCTTT; CDR3 protein: CASSPRTNMNTEAFF; D gene: NA; V gene: TRBV9; J gene: TRBJ1-1; CDR3 length: 15; clone size: NA
CDR3 DNA: TGTGCCAGCTCCCCAGCTACTAACTATGGCTACACCTTC; CDR3 protein: CASSPATNYGYTF; D gene: NA; V gene: TRBV18; J gene: TRBJ1-2; CDR3 length: 13; clone size: once
CDR3 DNA: TGTGCCAGCAGTTTGTTTGCAGGGCACTCTGAGCAGTTCTTC; CDR3 protein: CASSLFAGHSEQFF; D gene: NA; V gene: TRBV6-5; J gene: TRBJ2-1; CDR3 length: 14; clone size: few
CDR3 DNA: TGTGCCAGCAGTCGGGTCGACAGGAACACTGAAGCTTTCTTT; CDR3 protein: CASSRVDRNTEAFF; D gene: NA; V gene: TRBV2; J gene: TRBJ1-1; CDR3 length: 14; clone size: NA
CDR3 DNA: TGCGCCAGCAGCTTGACCGGCGGGGGGGCCGCGGCAGATACGCAGTATTTT; CDR3 protein: CASSLTGGGAAADTQYF; D gene: TRBD2; V gene: TRBV5-1; J gene: TRBJ2-3; CDR3 length: 17; clone size: NA
CDR3 DNA: TGTGCCTGGACTCGGGACGGTAGTAGCACAGATACGCAGTATTTT; CDR3 protein: CAWTRDGSSTDTQYF; D gene: NA; V gene: TRBV30; J gene: TRBJ2-3; CDR3 length: 15; clone size: NA
CDR3 DNA: TGTGCCTGGAGTGCCATATCCGCTCATACATTGGCCCAGTACTTC; CDR3 protein: CAWSAISAHTLAQYF; D gene: NA; V gene: TRBV30; J gene: TRBJ2-5; CDR3 length: 15; clone size: NA
CDR3 DNA: TGTGCCAGCAGTTTTGAAGCCGGGACTAGAAAGGAGACCCAGTACTTC; CDR3 protein: CASSFEAGTRKETQYF; D gene: TRBD2; V gene: TRBV5-5; J gene: TRBJ2-5; CDR3 length: 16; clone size: NA
CDR3 DNA: TGTGCCAGCAGCTCAGGGGGAAACACCATATATTTT; CDR3 protein: CASSSGGNTIYF; D gene: NA; V gene: TRBV7-9; J gene: TRBJ1-3; CDR3 length: 12; clone size: NA
CDR3 DNA: TGTGCCAGGGAGTCGACAGGGCTCACTGAAGCTTTCTTT; CDR3 protein: CARESTGLTEAFF; D gene: TRBD1; V gene: TRBV30; J gene: TRBJ1-1; CDR3 length: 13; clone size: NA
CDR3 DNA: TGCGCCAGCAGCTTGGACGGGAATCAGCCCCAGCATTTT; CDR3 protein: CASSLDGNQPQHF; D gene: NA; V gene: TRBV5-1; J gene: TRBJ1-5; CDR3 length: 13; clone size: once
CDR3 DNA: TGTGCCAGCAGTGACTGGGCAGGGATCGAGCAGTACTTC; CDR3 protein: CASSDWAGIEQYF; D gene: NA; V gene: TRBV25-1; J gene: TRBJ2-7; CDR3 length: 13; clone size: NA
CDR3 DNA: TGCAGCGTTGGGTTGGGGACTGAAGCTTTCTTT; CDR3 protein: CSVGLGTEAFF; D gene: NA; V gene: TRBV29-1; J gene: TRBJ1-1; CDR3 length: 11; clone size: NA
CDR3 DNA: TGTGCCAGCAGAGGGGTGAACACTGAAGCTTTCTTT; CDR3 protein: CASRGVNTEAFF; D gene: NA; V gene: TRBV6-4; J gene: TRBJ1-1; CDR3 length: 12; clone size: NA
CDR3 DNA: TGTGCCAGCAGTGACCTTGTCAGGGAGAGCTACGAGCAGTACTTC; CDR3 protein: CASSDLVRESYEQYF; D gene: NA; V gene: TRBV6-4; J gene: TRBJ2-7; CDR3 length: 15; clone size: NA
CDR3 DNA: TGTGCCACCAAACGAGGGATTGGGAACACCGGGGAGCTGTTTTTT; CDR3 protein: CATKRGIGNTGELFF; D gene: NA; V gene: TRBV6-1; J gene: TRBJ2-2; CDR3 length: 15; clone size: NA
CDR3 DNA: TGTGCCAGCAGTGAAGTGGGGAATGAGCAGTTCTTC; CDR3 protein: CASSEVGNEQFF; D gene: NA; V gene: TRBV6-1; J gene: TRBJ2-1; CDR3 length: 12; clone size: once
CDR3 DNA: TGTGCTAGTGGTTTTGGACAGGGGTATGGCTACACCTTC; CDR3 protein: CASGFGQGYGYTF; D gene: TRBD1; V gene: TRBV12-5; J gene: TRBJ1-2; CDR3 length: 13; clone size: NA
CDR3 DNA: TGTGCCAGCTCACCTGCAAGGACGGGCTACGAGCAGTACTTC; CDR3 protein: CASSPARTGYEQYF; D gene: NA; V gene: TRBV18; J gene: TRBJ2-7; CDR3 length: 14; clone size: NA
CDR3 DNA: TGTGCCAGCAGTGAAGCGCCGGGAAGGAACACTGAAGCTTTCTTT; CDR3 protein: CASSEAPGRNTEAFF; D gene: NA; V gene: TRBV2; J gene: TRBJ1-1; CDR3 length: 15; clone size: once
CDR3 DNA: TGTGCCAGTAGTATTCGGACTAGCTCCTACGAGCAGTACTTC; CDR3 protein: CASSIRTSSYEQYF; D gene: TRBD2; V gene: TRBV19; J gene: TRBJ2-7; CDR3 length: 14; clone size: NA
CDR3 DNA: TGTGCCAGCAGTTACTTAGCGGGGGTAACAATCGTGGAGCAGTTCTTC; CDR3 protein: CASSYLAGVTIVEQFF; D gene: TRBD2; V gene: TRBV6-6; J gene: TRBJ2-1; CDR3 length: 16; clone size: NA
CDR3 DNA: TGTGCCAGCAGCTTAACATCCTACGAGCAGTACTTC; CDR3 protein: CASSLTSYEQYF; D gene: NA; V gene: TRBV7-9; J gene: TRBJ2-7; CDR3 length: 12; clone size: once
CDR3 DNA: TGTGCCAGTAGTCTAGAGGATCAGGGCGAGCAGTTCTTC; CDR3 protein: CASSLEDQGEQFF; D gene: NA; V gene: TRBV19; J gene: TRBJ2-1; CDR3 length: 13; clone size: NA
CDR3 DNA: TGTGCCAGCAGCCAAGGAGTAGTCAGTACCGGGGAGCTGTTTTTT; CDR3 protein: CASSQGVVSTGELFF; D gene: NA; V gene: TRBV4-2; J gene: TRBJ2-2; CDR3 length: 15; clone size: once
CDR3 DNA: TGTGCCAGTAGTCCGGGACTAGGGACAGATACGCAGTATTTT; CDR3 protein: CASSPGLGTDTQYF; D gene: TRBD2; V gene: TRBV19; J gene: TRBJ2-3; CDR3 length: 14; clone size: once
CDR3 DNA: TGTGCCAGCAGCGTAAAAAGGTCCGGGGAGCTGTTTTTT; CDR3 protein: CASSVKRSGELFF; D gene: NA; V gene: TRBV9; J gene: TRBJ2-2; CDR3 length: 13; clone size: NA
CDR3 DNA: TGTGCCAGCCGGGTTGGGGCAGGGAACTATGGCTACACCTTC; CDR3 protein: CASRVGAGNYGYTF; D gene: NA; V gene: TRBV7-9; J gene: TRBJ1-2; CDR3 length: 14; clone size: NA
CDR3 DNA: TGTGCCAGCAGTGAGTCTACGGGGGCAGATACGCAGTATTTT; CDR3 protein: CASSESTGADTQYF; D gene: NA; V gene: TRBV6-4; J gene: TRBJ2-3; CDR3 length: 14; clone size: NA
CDR3 DNA: TGTGCCAGCAGCTTTTTCGGGGGGGCCGGGCCCGAGCAGTACTTC; CDR3 protein: CASSFFGGAGPEQYF; D gene: TRBD2; V gene: TRBV11-2; J gene: TRBJ2-7; CDR3 length: 15; clone size: NA
CDR3 DNA: TGTGCCAGCAGTACACAGCAGTACCAAGAGACCCAGTACTTC; CDR3 protein: CASSTQQYQETQYF; D gene: NA; V gene: TRBV6-5; J gene: TRBJ2-5; CDR3 length: 14; clone size: NA
CDR3 DNA: TGCAGTGCTAGTATGGAGACCCAGTACTTC; CDR3 protein: CSASMETQYF; D gene: NA; V gene: TRBV20-1; J gene: TRBJ2-5; CDR3 length: 10; clone size: once
CDR3 DNA: TGTGCCAGCAGGGCCAAAGAGACCCAGTACTTC; CDR3 protein: CASRAKETQYF; D gene: NA; V gene: TRBV28; J gene: TRBJ2-5; CDR3 length: 11; clone size: NA
CDR3 DNA: TGTGCCAGCAGCCCCTGGACAGGGGGCTACGAGCAGTACTTC; CDR3 protein: CASSPWTGGYEQYF; D gene: TRBD1; V gene: TRBV11-2; J gene: TRBJ2-7; CDR3 length: 14; clone size: NA
CDR3 DNA: TGCGCCAGCAGCCACTCTAGCCACTACGAGCAGTACTTC; CDR3 protein: CASSHSSHYEQYF; D gene: NA; V gene: TRBV4-1; J gene: TRBJ2-7; CDR3 length: 13; clone size: NA